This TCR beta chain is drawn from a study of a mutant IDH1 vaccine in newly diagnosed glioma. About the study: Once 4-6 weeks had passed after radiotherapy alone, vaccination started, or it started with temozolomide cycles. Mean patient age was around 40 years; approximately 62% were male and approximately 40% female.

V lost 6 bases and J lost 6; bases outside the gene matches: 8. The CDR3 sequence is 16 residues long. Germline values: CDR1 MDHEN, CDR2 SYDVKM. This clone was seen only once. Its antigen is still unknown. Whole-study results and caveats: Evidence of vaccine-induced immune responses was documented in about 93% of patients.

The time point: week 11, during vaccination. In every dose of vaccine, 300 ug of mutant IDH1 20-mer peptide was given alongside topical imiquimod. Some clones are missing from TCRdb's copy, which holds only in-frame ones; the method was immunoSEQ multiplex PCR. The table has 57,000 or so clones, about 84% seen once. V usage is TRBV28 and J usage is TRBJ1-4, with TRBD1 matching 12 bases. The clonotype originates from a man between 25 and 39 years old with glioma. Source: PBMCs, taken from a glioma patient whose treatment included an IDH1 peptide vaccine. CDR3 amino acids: CASSAGTGGFDEKLFF. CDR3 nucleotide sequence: TGTGCCAGCAGCGCCGGGACAGGGGGCTTCGATGAAAAACTGTTTTTT. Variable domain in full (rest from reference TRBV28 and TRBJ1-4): DVKVTQSSRYLVKRTGEKVFLECVQDMDHENMFWYRQDPGLGLRLIYFSYDVKMKEKGDIPEGYSVSREKKERFSLILESASTNQTSMYLCASSAGTGGFDEKLFFGSGTQLSVL.